One T cell receptor beta chain is described in this entry. Documented time point: pre-sensitization, week 0. Treatment reported: therapeutic diphenylcyclopropenone sensitization with weekly scalp DPC. This sample was included in a study of human T cells and chemical hapten exposure. The CDR3 consists of 14 residues. V lost 0 bases to trimming and J lost 2 bases, with 5 bases between them. The germline V gene encodes CDR1 SGHTA and CDR2 FQGNSA. MiXCR, run by TCRdb on the RACE reads, gives a single entry per CDR3 protein. The sample lists 240,000 or so distinct CDR3 sequences, approximately 8.6% occurring once.

The sequence derives from a woman in her 40s with alopecia areata. Some clones in this sample may be carry-over from other donors' samples. Source: whole blood, taken in connection with sensitization to the hapten diphenylcyclopropenone (DPC). The chain joins TRBV7-2 to TRBJ2-1; D unclear. The CDR3 DNA reads TGTGCCAGCAGCTTAGCAGGCCCCTACAATGAGCAGTTCTTC. Its protein product is CASSLAGPYNEQFF.